The 21 T cell receptor beta chains presented below share a single source sample, sequenced in a study of blood T cell repertoires in COVID-19. Assay: immunoSEQ multiplex PCR; the TCRdb copy retains only in-frame clones and omits some. The sample lists under 300,000 clones; roughly 88% were seen once. Sequenced sample: peripheral blood. The receptor set was obtained from an elderly man with acute or convalescent COVID-19.

V is TRBV6-5 and J is TRBJ1-2; tentative D call: TRBD1 (5 bases). Trimming took 6 bases from V and 4 from J, leaving 15 bases between them. Germline CDR1 is MNHEY and CDR2 is SVGAGI. The CDR3 is made up of 14 amino acids. CDR3 loop: CASRGTTVGYGYTF. Written as DNA, the CDR3 is TGTGCCAGCAGGGGCACGACAGTCGGCTATGGCTACACCTTC.

The V and J genes are TRBV5-1 and TRBJ1-6; unclear D gene. V lost 0 bases, J lost 0 bases, and 4 bases lay in between. This CDR3 contains 15 residues. Germline V gene data show CDR1 as SGHRS and CDR2 as YFSETQ. CDR3 in DNA: TGCGCCAGCAGCTTGGGAGGCTCCTATAATTCACCCCTCCACTTT. Translating it yields CASSLGGSYNSPLHF.

The chain couples TRBV6-5 to TRBJ1-1; the D gene is possibly TRBD1 (6 bases). This CDR3 spans 14 amino acids. V lost 2 bases, J lost 1 base, and 8 bases lay in between. Germline V gives CDR1 MNHEY, CDR2 SVGAGI. In DNA, the CDR3 is TGTGCCAGCAGTTACGGGACATCGAACACTGAAGCTTTCTTT. Its translation: CASSYGTSNTEAFF.

The genes are TRBV28 and TRBJ2-3, with D possibly matching TRBD2 (5 bases). The CDR3 length is 12 residues. Trimming pared 7 bases from V and 6 bases from J, leaving 11 bases between. CDR1 and CDR2 (germline): MDHEN, SYDVKM. CDR3 sequence: CASTGTRDTQYF. The CDR3 nucleotides read TGTGCCAGCACCGGTACTAGGGATACGCAGTATTTT.

The chain carries TRBV19 and TRBJ2-1, with 10 nucleotides matching TRBD2. J gave up 7 bases and V 7 bases, and 25 bases lay outside the gene matches. This CDR3 spans 20 amino acids. Looked up from germline, CDR1 is LNHDA and CDR2 is SQIVND (reference sequence). CDR3 sequence reads: CASKRGAGTSAIAAGNEQFF. CDR3 DNA sequence: TGTGCCAGTAAACGAGGCGCGGGGACTAGCGCCATCGCCGCAGGGAATGAGCAGTTCTTC.

The rearrangement uses TRBV5-1 and TRBJ2-7; D might be TRBD1 (6 bases). This CDR3 has 13 residues. Trimming cost V 4 bases and J 3 bases, with 11 bases left between them. The V gene's germline CDR1 is SGHRS and CDR2 YFSETQ. The CDR3 DNA reads as TGCGCCAGCAGCATAACAGGGTACTACGAGCAGTACTTC. Encoded protein: CASSITGYYEQYF.

V and J are TRBV4-1 and TRBJ2-1; D possibly corresponds to TRBD1 (7 bases). The CDR3 is made up of 17 amino acids. CDR1 and CDR2 from the germline V gene are MGHRA and YSYEKL. Trimming left V 4 bases short and J 3 bases short, with 19 bases between. The CDR3 nucleotides are TGCGCCAGCAGCCCGACTAATCCAGGGGGGAACTACAATGAGCAGTTCTTC. Translation: CASSPTNPGGNYNEQFF.

The rearrangement joins TRBV7-9 to TRBJ2-7; 7 bases are a match to TRBD2. This CDR3 has 19 residues. V lost 2 bases, J lost 0 bases, and 16 bases stayed unmatched. The germline gives CDR1 SEHNR, CDR2 FQNEAQ (reference sequence). In nucleotides, the CDR3 is TGTGCCAGCAGCTTACTTCCAGGGAAATTAGCGGGCGACTCCTACGAGCAGTACTTC. Protein sequence: CASSLLPGKLAGDSYEQYF. The entire variable domain, with the rest obtained from reference TRBV7-9 and TRBJ2-7, is as follows: DTGVSQNPRHKITKRGQNVTFRCDPISEHNRLYWYRQTLGQGPEFLTYFQNEAQLEKSRLLSDRFSAERPKGSFSTLEIQRTEQGDSAMYLCASSLLPGKLAGDSYEQYFGPGTRLTVT.

The rearrangement joins TRBV24-1 to TRBJ1-5; 8 bases map to TRBD1. This CDR3 has 15 residues. Germline V gene lookup returns CDR1 KGHDR and CDR2 SFDVKD. J gave up 9 bases and V 3 bases, and 9 bases lay outside the gene matches. CDR3 region: CATSDASGGEGPQHF. The CDR3 DNA reads TGTGCCACCAGTGATGCCTCAGGGGGCGAGGGGCCCCAGCATTTT.

The genes are TRBV28 and TRBJ2-7, with 10 bases fitting TRBD1. V gave up 2 bases and J gave up 8 bases; unmatched junction bases: 6. This CDR3 has 14 residues. Germline V CDR1 and CDR2: MDHEN, SYDVKM. The CDR3 region has the DNA TGTGCCAGCAGTTTACGCGCGGGACAGGGGAAGCAGTACTTC. Its translation: CASSLRAGQGKQYF.

The chain has TRBV2 and TRBJ1-2; tentative D call: TRBD1 (6 bases). V lost 8 bases and J lost 8, with 18 bases in between. The length of the CDR3 is 13 residues. Looked up from germline, CDR1 is SNHLY and CDR2 is FYNNEI. This CDR3 is CASGSGGSQGYTF. In nucleotides, the CDR3 is TGTGCCAGCGGGTCGGGGGGCAGCCAGGGCTACACCTTC. Based on the CDR3 plus reference TRBV2 and TRBJ1-2, the full variable domain is EPEVTQTPSHQVTQMGQEVILRCVPISNHLYFYWYRQILGQKVEFLVSFYNNEISEKSEIFDDQFSVERPDGSNFTLKIRSTKLEDSAMYFCASGSGGSQGYTFGSGTRLTVV.

The V and J genes are TRBV4-3 and TRBJ1-6; D gene ambiguous. CDR1 and CDR2 (germline): LGHNA, YSLEER. CDR3 length: 15 residues. Trimming removed 0 bases at V and 5 bases at J, with 8 bases between. Here the CDR3 reads CASSQDHLNNSPLHF. CDR3 in DNA: TGCGCCAGCAGCCAAGATCACCTAAATAATTCACCCCTCCACTTT.

This clone showed up just once. V usage is TRBV5-4 and J usage is TRBJ2-7, with no clear D. This CDR3 contains 14 residues. Germline CDR1 and CDR2: SGHNT and YYREEE (reference sequence). V lost 4 bases and J 2 bases, leaving 13 bases between the germline ends. The CDR3 DNA reads TGTGCCAGCAGCCTCGGGTATCAGCCCTACGAGCAGTACTTC. Protein product: CASSLGYQPYEQYF.

The CDR3 region is CASSPAGGDEKLFF. In DNA form, the CDR3 reads TGCGCCAGCAGCCCGGCGGGAGGGGATGAAAAACTGTTTTTT. The rearrangement joins TRBV5-1 to TRBJ1-4; TRBD1 might be the D (5 bases). Germline CDR1 reads SGHRS; CDR2 reads YFSETQ. Trimming took 4 bases from V and 6 from J, leaving 13 bases between them. This CDR3 has 14 amino acids.

The rearrangement uses TRBV7-6 and TRBJ2-5; D perhaps matches TRBD2 (6 bases). Trimming shortened V by 4 bases and J by 5 bases, and 17 bases separated the two germline ends. The CDR3 contains 15 residues. The germline V gene encodes CDR1 SGHVS and CDR2 FNYEAQ. The CDR3 region has the DNA TGTGCCAGCAGCTGGAGTGGAGGGGCGCAGGAGACCCAGTACTTC. As protein: CASSWSGGAQETQYF.

This clone has only one observation. The CDR3 nucleotides read TGTGCCAGTAGCCCGACTTGGCGGGACATTCAGTACTTC. This encodes CASSPTWRDIQYF. The rearrangement links TRBV19 to TRBJ2-4; weak D call: TRBD2 (5 bases). Germline V gene data show CDR1 as LNHDA and CDR2 as SQIVND (reference sequence). V was shortened by 6 bases and J by 8 bases, with 14 bases between the two germline ends. The CDR3 has 13 amino acids.

As for this clone: Other DNA sequences within the sample encode an identical CDR3. The chain joins TRBV18 to TRBJ1-5; D might be TRBD1 (5 bases). V lost 3 bases and J lost 2, with 8 bases in between. The CDR3 runs to 14 residues. Germline CDR1 is KGHSH and CDR2 is LQKENI. In nucleotides, the CDR3 is TGTGCCAGCTCACCGGGAGGGGGCAATCAGCCCCAGCATTTT. Its protein is CASSPGGGNQPQHF.

This sequence joins TRBV7-2 and TRBJ2-4, with TRBD2 identical over 16 bases. The CDR3 has 17 amino acids. J lost 6 bases, V lost 3 bases, and 5 bases had no gene match. Germline V lookup: CDR1 SGHTA, CDR2 FQGNSA. The CDR3: CASSFPGLAGGGNIQYF. DNA for the CDR3: TGTGCCAGCAGCTTCCCGGGACTAGCGGGGGGGGGAAACATTCAGTACTTC.

The V call is TRBV18, the J call TRBJ1-1, with 7 bases identical to TRBD1. With 3 bases clipped from V and 6 bases from J, the junction kept 1 base outside the gene matches. Germline CDR1 is KGHSH and CDR2 is LQKENI. The CDR3 has 12 amino acids. The CDR3, as DNA: TGTGCCAGCTCACCGCAGGGGGCTGAAGCTTTCTTT. This translates into CASSPQGAEAFF.

CDR3 sequence (DNA): TGTGCCAGCAGCCCAGGGGGGGACAGGGAGAACACTGAAGCTTTCTTT. Translation gives CASSPGGDRENTEAFF. The J gene is TRBJ1-1, the V gene TRBV7-8, with 9 bases identical to TRBD1. The CDR3 runs 16 residues. V shed 5 bases and J 1 base; nucleotides not matched to a gene: 8. In germline, CDR1 is SGHVS, CDR2 FQNEAQ.

This chain links TRBV29-1 with TRBJ2-3; 7 nucleotides agree with TRBD2. The germline V gene has CDR1 SQVTM and CDR2 ANQGSEA. The CDR3 is 13 amino acids. J lost 2 bases, V lost 7 bases, and 6 bases had no gene match. The CDR3 nucleotides read TGCAGCGCCGGAACTAGCGCCACAGATACGCAGTATTTT. Amino acids: CSAGTSATDTQYF.